This passage covers 9 T cell receptor beta chains from one sample sequenced in a study of spatial heterogeneity in lung cancer. MiXCR was run by TCRdb on the 5' RACE reads, yielding one entry per CDR3 protein. The data contain about 39,000 distinct CDR3 sequences, 5.8% of them seen just once; the ten biggest clones take up around a tenth. The sample's time point: sample taken at primary tumor resection. The authors sequenced whole RNA from tumor, nontumor lung or frozen PBMC without sorting. Sequences were derived from PBMCs, sampled at surgery. All receptors derive from a male donor with early-stage non-small cell lung cancer.

Ten or more counts support this clonotype. The rearrangement uses TRBV12-3 or TRBV12-4 and TRBJ1-1, with 7 bases lining up with TRBD1. The CDR3 extends over 11 amino acids. The V and J ends lost 6 bases and 7 bases, in that order; junction bases with no gene match: 2. The CDR3 DNA reads TGTGCCAGCAGCCGACAGGGTGAAGCTTTCTTT. This encodes CASSRQGEAFF.

This clonotype has at least ten counts. V and J are TRBV2 and TRBJ1-6; TRBD1 might be the D (5 bases). V dropped 6 bases and J dropped 4 bases, with 13 bases sitting between them. Germline V gene sequence: CDR1 SNHLY, CDR2 FYNNEI. The CDR3 consists of 15 residues. The DNA for the CDR3 is TGTGCCAGCAGCCTGTCAGGGAGTTATAATTCACCCCTCCACTTT. Residues: CASSLSGSYNSPLHF.

The gene calls are TRBV11-1 and TRBJ2-1; 8 nucleotides line up with TRBD2. Germline lookup yields CDR1 SGHAT and CDR2 FQDESV (reference sequence). The V gene end was trimmed by 5 bases and the J gene end by 6 bases; junction bases not matched to a gene: 12. The CDR3 has 16 residues. DNA of the CDR3: TGTGCCAGCAGCCTCCGTCGAGCGGGGGCCGGCAATGAGCAGTTCTTC. This translates into CASSLRRAGAGNEQFF. Full variable domain (rest looked up from reference TRBV11-1 and TRBJ2-1): EAEVAQSPRYKITEKSQAVAFWCDPISGHATLYWYRQILGQGPELLVQFQDESVVDDSQLPKDRFSAERLKGVDSTLKIQPAELGDSAMYLCASSLRRAGAGNEQFFGPGTRLTVL.

This clonotype was recorded a few times. The CDR3 DNA reads as TGCGCCAGCAGCCAAATTAGGACAGGGGTATTAACAGATACGCAGTATTTT. Protein sequence: CASSQIRTGVLTDTQYF. The rearrangement joins TRBV4-1 to TRBJ2-3; 9 bases match TRBD1. The germline CDR1 and CDR2 sequences are MGHRA and YSYEKL. V was clipped by 2 bases and J by 3 bases; unmatched bases: 9. This CDR3 contains 17 residues.

This clonotype was recorded a few times. The chain joins TRBV11-2 to TRBJ2-3; 8 bases are shared with TRBD2. The CDR3 is 14 amino acids. V dropped 8 bases and J dropped 2; count of bases not matched to a gene: 6. Per germline, CDR1 SGHAT and CDR2 FQNNGV. CDR3 in amino acids: CASGLAGPTDTQYF. The CDR3 DNA sequence: TGTGCCAGCGGTCTAGCGGGTCCCACAGATACGCAGTATTTT.

Many counts were recorded for this clonotype. The genes are TRBV28 and TRBJ2-3; TRBD1 matches at 9 bases. The germline V gene encodes CDR1 MDHEN and CDR2 SYDVKM. The CDR3 runs 16 residues. V was clipped by 5 bases and J by 0 bases; unmatched bases: 6. The chain's CDR3 is CASSTRTGDSTDTQYF. The CDR3 region has the DNA TGTGCCAGCAGTACCCGGACAGGGGACAGCACAGATACGCAGTATTTT.

This clonotype was found many times. The chain is built from TRBV29-1 and TRBJ2-3; D is perhaps TRBD2 (5 bases). This CDR3 has 12 residues. V gave up 4 bases and J gave up 8 bases, with 13 bases separating them. Germline CDR1 is SQVTM and CDR2 is ANQGSEA. The DNA for the CDR3 is TGCAGCGTTGGAACGGGAACGGGTACGCAGTATTTT. It specifies CSVGTGTGTQYF.

Many counts were recorded for this clonotype. The chain is built from TRBV24-1 and TRBJ2-5, with 7 bases that match TRBD2. Germline CDR1 reads KGHDR; CDR2 reads SFDVKD. V dropped 9 bases and J dropped 2; count of bases not matched to a gene: 5. The CDR3 runs to 13 residues. The CDR3 DNA is TGTGCCACCTCATACGGGGGGCAAGAGACCCAGTACTTC. Translating it yields CATSYGGQETQYF.

This clonotype came up a few times. The chain couples TRBV28 to TRBJ1-1; the D is unclear. The CDR3 is 15 residues long. Germline CDR1 and CDR2: MDHEN and SYDVKM. Deletions cut 5 bases from V and 0 bases from J, with 13 bases between. The CDR3, as DNA: TGTGCCAGCAGTCCGGCCCCGTGGATGAACACTGAAGCTTTCTTT. Protein sequence: CASSPAPWMNTEAFF.